The present T cell receptor (beta chain) was sequenced within a study of blood T cell repertoires in COVID-19. Looked up from germline, CDR1 is MNHNY and CDR2 is SVGAGI (reference sequence). The CDR3 contains 14 residues. Trimming removed 7 bases at V and 3 bases at J, with 13 bases between. As processed by the authors: By means of reference gene primer amplification, nucleated cell counts were estimated. TCRdb keeps only in-frame clones here, not all; method: immunoSEQ multiplex PCR. V, J and clone size were drawn from that table, and D and trimming were deduced from the DNA. The repertoire has roughly 320,000 clones, around 84% of them found once; the top ten carry roughly 1.3%.

The V and J genes are TRBV6-6 and TRBJ1-5; D ambiguous. The sequenced sample was peripheral blood. The receptor comes from a man aged 65 to 85 with acute or convalescent COVID-19. CDR3 in DNA: TGTGCCAGCAAAAGCGGGGAGTACAATCAGCCCCAGCATTTT. This codes for CASKSGEYNQPQHF.